This TCR beta chain was retrieved from a study of radiation and T cells in renal cell carcinoma. On the study more broadly: Nephrectomy followed 15 Gy stereotactic body radiation by 4 weeks. General study findings and limits: From baseline, blood top tumor clonotypes peaked at 2 weeks post-radiation.

Libraries were prepared by immunoSEQ multiplex PCR; TCRdb keeps only in-frame clonotypes and omits some of them. The repertoire has about 150,000 clones, 87% of them found once; the top ten carry 13%. The germline V gene has CDR1 SGHRS and CDR2 YFSETQ. CDR3 length: 14 residues. V dropped 0 bases and J dropped 2 bases, with 9 bases sitting between them. Time point meaning: blood 2 weeks post-SBRT. Sample treatment: 15 Gy SBRT to primary tumor, nephrectomy 4 weeks later. Blood was sampled at baseline, 2 weeks and 4 weeks after SBRT. The patient's renal cell carcinoma had clear cell pathology. A note on this clone: Its antigen remains unidentified.

This TCR derives from a woman between 45 and 60 years old with renal cell carcinoma. The chain combines TRBV5-1 with TRBJ2-7, with D possibly being TRBD1 (5 bases). The sample in question was blood, obtained from a patient whose treatment included radiotherapy and nephrectomy. CDR3 in amino acids: CASSLETAAYEQYF. CDR3 sequence (DNA): TGCGCCAGCAGCTTGGAGACAGCCGCCTACGAGCAGTACTTC.